What follows are 27 T cell receptor beta chains derived from one specimen sequenced in a study of CD8 T cells in ankylosing spondylitis. TCRdb re-derived calls from the 5' RACE reads in MiXCR, one entry per CDR3 protein. The sample holds 150,000 to 200,000 distinct CDR3 sequences, 11% seen once. What was sequenced was blood, either unsorted or a sorted T cell fraction (not recorded which). The receptors here all came from a male donor with ankylosing spondylitis or in good health (not recorded which).

This clonotype occurred many times. V usage is TRBV5-1 and J usage is TRBJ2-7; perhaps TRBD2 as D (6 bases). With 5 bases removed from V and 6 bases from J, the gap between germline ends came to 21 bases. The germline gives CDR1 SGHRS, CDR2 YFSETQ. This CDR3 is 15 amino acids long. CDR3 sequence (DNA): TGCGCCAGCAGTCGGGACTTCTCCACGGGCGGCGAGCAGTACTTC. Protein: CASSRDFSTGGEQYF.

This clonotype occurred many times. The J gene is TRBJ1-1, the V gene TRBV28, with a possible D match to TRBD1 (5 bases). This CDR3 is built from 14 residues. V dropped 6 bases and J dropped 1 base, with 12 bases sitting between them. CDR1 is MDHEN and CDR2 is SYDVKM in the germline V gene. The DNA of the CDR3 is TGTGCCAGCAGGCCCCTTCAGGGGAACACTGAAGCTTTCTTT. This sequence encodes CASRPLQGNTEAFF.

The CDR3 coding sequence is TGTGCCAGCAGCATCCCCGGCCCCCAGTCGGGCGAGCAGTACTTC. It translates to CASSIPGPQSGEQYF. J is TRBJ2-7 and V is TRBV11-2; D is unresolved. The V gene's germline CDR1 is SGHAT and CDR2 FQNNGV. The length of the CDR3 is 15 residues. Trimming stripped 5 bases from V and 6 bases from J, with 20 bases between. Variable domain in full (rest from reference TRBV11-2 and TRBJ2-7): EAGVAQSPRYKIIEKRQSVAFWCNPISGHATLYWYQQILGQGPKLLIQFQNNGVVDDSQLPKDRFSAERLKGVDSTLKIQPAKLEDSAVYLCASSIPGPQSGEQYFGPGTRLTVT.

At least ten counts were recorded for this clonotype. The J gene is TRBJ2-1, the V gene TRBV20-1, with D possibly being TRBD1 (6 bases). Germline CDR1 DFQATT, CDR2 SNEGSKA (reference sequence). Between the trimmed V and J ends, which lost 5 bases and 4 bases, there was a span of 12 bases. The CDR3 consists of 13 residues. CDR3 DNA: TGCAGTGCTGGGGGCCCGGGATACAATGAGCAGTTCTTC. This translates into CSAGGPGYNEQFF.

With respect to this clonotype: One junction end disagrees with the germline gene, perhaps due to a read error. V and J are TRBV20-1 and TRBJ1-1; 10 positions agree with TRBD1. The CDR3 has 16 amino acids. Germline V gives CDR1 DFQATT, CDR2 SNEGSKA (reference sequence). For the CDR3, the DNA is TGCTGTGCTAGAGATGGCCCCGGGACAGGGGTGACTGAAGCTTTCTTT. The encoded protein is CCARDGPGTGVTEAFF.

The chain links TRBV4-3 to TRBJ2-1; 10 bases are shared with TRBD2. The CDR3 loop spans 16 amino acids. J gave up 3 bases and V 0 bases, and 2 bases lay outside the gene matches. Per the germline V gene, CDR1 is LGHNA and CDR2 is YSLEER. This chain's CDR3 is CASSQDSGGYYNEQFF. The DNA of the CDR3 is TGCGCCAGCAGCCAAGATAGCGGGGGGTACTACAATGAGCAGTTCTTC.

In its sample, this clonotype was seen many times. The CDR3 DNA reads TGTGCCAGCAGGCACGACGGGACAGGTACCTACGAGCAGTACTTC. Amino acid sequence: CASRHDGTGTYEQYF. The chain combines TRBV6-1 with TRBJ2-7; 8 positions match TRBD1. Germline assignment: CDR1 MNHNS and CDR2 SASEGT. The CDR3 has 15 residues. The V and J ends lost 6 bases and 2 bases, in that order; junction bases with no gene match: 9.

This clonotype appeared a few times. Germline and junction disagree at one end, which may indicate a read error. The J gene is TRBJ1-5, the V gene TRBV7-2, with unresolved D. Looked up from germline, CDR1 is SGHTA and CDR2 is FQGNSA. The CDR3 runs 15 residues. CDR3 sequence: CASTLGFGSNQPQHF. CDR3 in DNA: TGTGCCAGCACCTTAGGGTTTGGCAGCAATCAGCCCCAGCATTTT. Complete variable domain (other parts from reference TRBV7-2 and TRBJ1-5): GAGVSQSPSNKVTEKGKDVELRCDPISGHTALYWYRQSLGQGLEFLIYFQGNSAPDKSGLPSDRFSAERTGGSVSTLTIQRTQQEDSAVYLCASTLGFGSNQPQHFGDGTRLSIL.

This clonotype has just a few counts. The chain recombines TRBV5-6 with TRBJ2-7; unclear D gene. Germline V lookup: CDR1 SGHDT, CDR2 YYEEEE. This CDR3 has 15 amino acids. V gave up 1 base and J gave up 0 bases, with 11 bases separating them. CDR3 region: CASSLQAASSYEQYF. CDR3 bases: TGTGCCAGCAGCTTGCAGGCGGCTAGCTCCTACGAGCAGTACTTC. The full variable domain, its missing parts supplied by reference TRBV5-6 and TRBJ2-7, is DAGVTQSPTHLIKTRGQQVTLRCSPKSGHDTVSWYQQALGQGPQFIFQYYEEEERQRGNFPDRFSGHQFPNYSSELNVNALLLGDSALYLCASSLQAASSYEQYFGPGTRLTVT.

The gene calls are TRBV3-1 and TRBJ2-3; 16 nucleotides match TRBD2. Germline CDR1 is LGHDT and CDR2 is YNNKEL (reference sequence). With 11 bases clipped from V and 6 bases from J, the junction kept 17 bases outside the gene matches. The length of the CDR3 is 18 residues. The CDR3: CASCQFGTSGGAADTQYF. The DNA for the CDR3 is TGTGCCTCCTGCCAATTCGGGACTAGCGGGGGGGCCGCGGATACGCAGTATTTT.

The gene calls are TRBV6-2 or TRBV6-3 and TRBJ1-5, with unresolved D. Per the germline V gene, CDR1 is MNHEY and CDR2 is SVGEGT. V was shortened by 2 bases and J by 2 bases, with 25 bases between the two germline ends. The CDR3 extends over 20 amino acids. CDR3 bases: TGTGCCAGCAGTTACCAATCTGGCCTGGGGAGGGTTTTAGGCAATCAGCCCCAGCATTTT. Its translation: CASSYQSGLGRVLGNQPQHF.

The V gene is TRBV12-3 or TRBV12-4, the J gene TRBJ2-1, with 7 nucleotides matching TRBD2. The V segment lost 5 bases and the J segment 7 bases; nucleotides outside the gene matches: 2. The CDR3 loop spans 12 amino acids. CDR3 sequence (DNA): TGTGCCAGCAGTCCTAGCGGAAATGAGCAGTTCTTC. Translated: CASSPSGNEQFF.

The table lists this clonotype with a few counts. The V and J genes are TRBV12-3 or TRBV12-4 and TRBJ2-2; TRBD2 matches 7 bases. This CDR3 comprises 16 residues. The V segment lost 6 bases and the J segment 3 bases; nucleotides outside the gene matches: 10. The CDR3 DNA reads TGTGCCAGCAGATATGGGGGGAGGGCGTACACCGGGGAGCTGTTTTTT. This sequence encodes CASRYGGRAYTGELFF.

The chain employs TRBV10-1 and TRBJ2-1; D may be TRBD2 (6 bases). Trimming stripped 5 bases from V and 10 bases from J, with 15 bases between. This CDR3 region has 13 residues. CDR1 and CDR2 (germline): WNHNN, SYGVQD (reference sequence). CDR3 loop: CASSRSSGGEQFF. The CDR3 bases are TGCGCCAGCAGTCGGTCGTCCGGAGGGGAGCAGTTCTTC.

This clonotype was counted once. One end of the junction varies from germline; a read error may be responsible. V and J are TRBV6-1 and TRBJ2-7; TRBD1 matches at 8 bases. Germline loops: CDR1 MNHNS, CDR2 SASEGT. The CDR3 has 14 amino acids. The CDR3 nucleotides are TGTGTCAGCAGTGTGCTGACAGGGGCCTACGAGCAGTACTTC. This encodes CVSSVLTGAYEQYF.

The chain joins TRBV2 to TRBJ2-1; 7 bases match TRBD2. The CDR3 totals 14 residues. Germline V gene lookup returns CDR1 SNHLY and CDR2 FYNNEI. Trimming removed 6 bases from V and 3 bases from J; junction bases left unmatched: 5. The CDR3 spells CASSRLADYNEQFF. The CDR3 region has the DNA TGTGCCAGCAGCCGACTAGCAGACTACAATGAGCAGTTCTTC.

This clonotype was counted ten times or more. The chain has TRBV24-1 and TRBJ2-2; the D gene could be TRBD1 or TRBD2 (6 bases each). V was cut by 5 bases and J by 7 bases, with 13 bases left in between. Germline CDR1 is KGHDR and CDR2 is SFDVKD. CDR3 size: 14 residues. The CDR3 region is CATSARGRGGELFF. The CDR3 region has the DNA TGTGCCACCAGTGCCCGGGGGCGCGGCGGGGAGCTGTTTTTT.

The V and J genes are TRBV7-2 and TRBJ1-2; D not resolved. Between the trimmed V and J ends, which lost 1 base and 6 bases, there was a span of 15 bases. CDR1 is SGHTA and CDR2 is FQGNSA in the germline V gene. The CDR3 is 15 residues long. As DNA, the CDR3 is TGTGCCAGCAGCTTAGTAGGAGCGGGGTTTCATGGCTACACCTTC. Its protein product is CASSLVGAGFHGYTF. Variable domain in full (rest from reference TRBV7-2 and TRBJ1-2): GAGVSQSPSNKVTEKGKDVELRCDPISGHTALYWYRQSLGQGLEFLIYFQGNSAPDKSGLPSDRFSAERTGGSVSTLTIQRTQQEDSAVYLCASSLVGAGFHGYTFGSGTRLTVV.

This clonotype was recorded a few times. A junction boundary mismatches the germline segment, possibly from a read error. This chain joins TRBV29-1 and TRBJ2-3; TRBD1 agrees at 9 bases. The length of the CDR3 is 13 residues. Germline-derived CDR1 and CDR2 are SQVTM and ANQGSEA. The CDR3 nucleotides read TGCAGCGTTGAGACAGGGGGTGAAGATGCGCAGTATTTT. The encoded protein is CSVETGGEDAQYF.

This clonotype was seen once. The chain has TRBV5-1 and TRBJ1-2; tentatively, D is TRBD1 (6 bases). The CDR3 length is 15 residues. Trimming took 0 bases from V and 6 from J, leaving 15 bases between them. Germline loops: CDR1 SGHRS, CDR2 YFSETQ. The CDR3 region is CASSLEGGPGDGYTF. The CDR3 nucleotides read TGCGCCAGCAGCTTGGAAGGGGGGCCCGGGGATGGCTACACCTTC.

This clonotype was counted at least ten times. V and J are TRBV3-1 and TRBJ1-4, with TRBD1 as a possible D gene (5 bases). Per the germline V gene, CDR1 is LGHDT and CDR2 is YNNKEL (reference sequence). Trimming pared 9 bases from V and 7 bases from J, leaving 12 bases between. The CDR3 is 12 residues long. The DNA of the CDR3 is TGTGCCAGTGGAGGGACGGGTGAAAAACTGTTTTTT. It translates to CASGGTGEKLFF.

This clonotype was picked up a small number of times. The rearrangement links TRBV4-2 to TRBJ1-1, with 7 bases identical to TRBD1. The V segment lost 10 bases and the J segment 1 base; nucleotides outside the gene matches: 21. This CDR3 region has 18 residues. CDR1 is LGHNA, CDR2 YNFKEQ, per germline. The CDR3 protein is CATEPGTGTDKKNTEAFF. The CDR3 coding sequence is TGTGCCACCGAACCGGGTACCGGGACAGATAAAAAGAACACTGAAGCTTTCTTT.

About this clonotype: This may arise from a read error, as a much more abundant clone is one base away. The chain employs TRBV5-1 and TRBJ1-6; 7 nucleotides agree with TRBD1. CDR3 size: 16 residues. Germline V gene lookup returns CDR1 SGHRS and CDR2 YFSETQ. The CDR3 DNA sequence: TGCACCAGCAGCTTGAGGGGACAGCCCTCTAATTCACCCCTCCACTTT. This codes for CTSSLRGQPSNSPLHF. Combining the CDR3 with reference TRBV5-1 and TRBJ1-6 gives the whole variable domain KAGVTQTPRYLIKTRGQQVTLSCSPISGHRSVSWYQQTPGQGLQFLFEYFSETQRNKGNFPGRFSGRQFSNSRSEMNVSTLELGDSALYLCTSSLRGQPSNSPLHFGNGTRLTVT.

This clonotype was seen ten or more times. V gene TRBV2 combines with J gene TRBJ1-5, with 9 bases matching TRBD1. The CDR3 contains 15 residues. With 6 bases clipped from V and 4 bases from J, the junction kept 7 bases outside the gene matches. Germline V lookup: CDR1 SNHLY, CDR2 FYNNEI. CDR3 nucleotides: TGTGCCAGCAGAGAACAGGGGGCGCGTAATCAGCCCCAGCATTTT. It codes for CASREQGARNQPQHF.

The sample holds many counts of this clonotype. The V call is TRBV2, the J call TRBJ2-3; D gene uncertain. The germline V gene has CDR1 SNHLY and CDR2 FYNNEI. Trimming removed 8 bases at V and 6 bases at J, with 24 bases between. The CDR3 totals 16 residues. The CDR3 spells CASQLERSVSVDTQYF. The CDR3 DNA reads TGTGCCAGCCAGCTCGAGCGTTCGGTGTCGGTGGATACGCAGTATTTT.

This clonotype has ten or more counts. The chain has TRBV5-6 and TRBJ2-5; no clear D gene. The V gene's germline CDR1 is SGHDT and CDR2 YYEEEE. V gave up 1 base and J gave up 4 bases, with 8 bases separating them. This CDR3 region has 13 residues. The CDR3 spells CASSLTIGETQYF. The CDR3 DNA follows: TGTGCCAGCAGCTTGACGATCGGAGAGACCCAGTACTTC.

V usage is TRBV6-4 and J usage is TRBJ1-2; D uncertain. The CDR3 is made up of 12 amino acids. Per germline, CDR1 MRHNA and CDR2 SNTAGT. Deletions cut 6 bases from V and 4 bases from J, with 9 bases between. The CDR3 DNA is TGTGCCAGCAGGGATCCGCTCTATGGCTACACCTTC. Protein: CASRDPLYGYTF.